This T cell receptor beta chain was found in a study of blood T cells in healthy people across ages. On the study more broadly: Capturing about one barcoded beta molecule per two T cells was achieved by template switching. Whole-study findings and limits: Diversity estimated from one million T cells was considered an underestimate.

Alongside a J-beta primer mix, a sample-barcoded 5' primer served in a second PCR lasting 7 to 11 cycles. The template-switch adaptor was a 5' adaptor with 12 random nucleotides. It tagged each cDNA molecule. MiXCR, applied by TCRdb to the 5' RACE reads, yields one record per CDR3 protein. The table records some 900,000 distinct CDR3 sequences, roughly 52% of them present only once. Drawing of peripheral blood yielded 8.5 to 10 milliliters from each donor. Turning to this clonotype: Its antigen remains unknown.

Germline CDR1 and CDR2: DFQATT and SNEGSKA (reference sequence). There are 17 residues in the CDR3. Trimming cost V 3 bases and J 5 bases, with 23 bases left between them. J is TRBJ1-5 and V is TRBV20-1; maybe TRBD1 (6 bases). The sequencing input was blood. The clonotype originates from a man younger than 45 in good health. CDR3 bases: TGCAGTGCTAGGCGCCAGGGGAAACAGGGAAGGGATCAGCCCCAGCATTTT. This codes for CSARRQGKQGRDQPQHF.